These 19 T cell receptor beta chains came from one sample sequenced in a study of shared clonotypes between healthy human individuals. CD45RO-negative, CCR7-positively selected cells formed the naive CD8 fraction, excluding terminally differentiated effector memory CD45RA+ cells. Assay used: immunoSEQ multiplex PCR; TCRdb lists only in-frame clones, some missing. The data show millions of clones, with 85% to 95% seen just once and roughly 1.8% held by the top ten. Material for sequencing was naive CD8+ T cells from PBMCs. The source of these receptors is a man between 18 and 29 years old in good health. Some clones in this sample may be carry-over from other donors' samples.

This clone was counted once. The chain is built from TRBV15 and TRBJ2-5, with D perhaps assigned TRBD1 or TRBD2 (5 bases each). CDR3 length: 14 residues. Germline CDR1 is LNHNV and CDR2 is YYDKDF (reference sequence). Trimming took 5 bases from V and 2 from J, leaving 12 bases between them. CDR3 amino acids: CATSRGRIQETQYF. Written as DNA, the CDR3 is TGTGCCACCAGCCGGGGACGGATACAAGAGACCCAGTACTTC.

This sequence joins TRBV21-1 and TRBJ1-5; the D call of TRBD1 is as the table states it, not checked on the DNA. TRBV21-1 is annotated as a pseudogene. The CDR3 has 11 amino acids. The CDR3: CASRGRQPQHF. CDR3 nucleotides: TGTGCCAGCAGGGGGCGTCAGCCCCAGCATTTT.

The chain uses TRBV28 and TRBJ1-4, with D unclear. V lost 6 bases to trimming and J lost 6 bases, with 11 bases between them. The germline V gene encodes CDR1 MDHEN and CDR2 SYDVKM. This CDR3 contains 13 residues. CDR3 residues: CASSPRTDEKLFF. CDR3 DNA: TGTGCCAGCAGCCCACGAACGGATGAAAAACTGTTTTTT.

The chain combines TRBV19 with TRBJ1-1; D gene unclear. Trimming stripped 7 bases from V and 4 bases from J, with 19 bases between. The germline V gene encodes CDR1 LNHDA and CDR2 SQIVND (reference sequence). The CDR3 is 15 residues long. CDR3 sequence: CASIRTLSLGTEAFF. Written as DNA, the CDR3 is TGTGCCAGTATCCGGACTCTCTCCTTGGGCACTGAAGCTTTCTTT. The variable domain in full, completed from reference TRBV19 and TRBJ1-1, reads DGGITQSPKYLFRKEGQNVTLSCEQNLNHDAMYWYRQDPGQGLRLIYYSQIVNDFQKGDIAEGYSVSREKKESFPLTVTSAQKNPTAFYLCASIRTLSLGTEAFFGQGTRLTVV.

The chain has TRBV27 and TRBJ2-6; D is unclear. V lost 3 bases and J lost 0, with 9 bases in between. The length of the CDR3 is 16 residues. The germline gives CDR1 MNHEY, CDR2 SMNVEV (reference sequence). The CDR3 is CASSLIRYSGANVLTF. CDR3 DNA sequence: TGTGCCAGCAGTTTGATTAGGTACTCTGGGGCCAACGTCCTGACTTTC.

This sequence joins TRBV7-9 and TRBJ2-5; D is possibly TRBD1 (6 bases). The V end was cut by 1 base, the J end by 5 bases, with 11 bases between. Germline CDR1 and CDR2: SEHNR and FQNEAQ (reference sequence). This CDR3 is 14 amino acids long. The CDR3 sequence is CASSLVTGMETQYF. The CDR3 DNA reads TGTGCCAGCAGCTTAGTCACAGGGATGGAGACCCAGTACTTC. The entire variable domain, with the rest obtained from reference TRBV7-9 and TRBJ2-5, is as follows: DTGVSQNPRHKITKRGQNVTFRCDPISEHNRLYWYRQTLGQGPEFLTYFQNEAQLEKSRLLSDRFSAERPKGSFSTLEIQRTEQGDSAMYLCASSLVTGMETQYFGPGTRLLVL.

The gene calls are TRBV7-8 and TRBJ2-7; 12 nucleotides line up with TRBD2. V lost 2 bases, J lost 4 bases, and 3 bases stayed unmatched. There are 15 residues in the CDR3. CDR1 is SGHVS and CDR2 is FQNEAQ in the germline V gene. As DNA, the CDR3 is TGTGCCAGCAGCTTAACGACTAGCGGGAGATACGAGCAGTACTTC. Encoded protein: CASSLTTSGRYEQYF.

The rearrangement links TRBV7-2 to TRBJ2-1; the match to TRBD2 covers 13 bases. The CDR3 is 17 amino acids. Germline V gene data show CDR1 as SGHTA and CDR2 as FQGNSA. The trim removed 3 bases at V and 9 bases at J, leaving 11 bases unmatched. The CDR3 protein is CASSFILAGGPISEQFF. As DNA, the CDR3 is TGTGCCAGCAGCTTCATACTAGCGGGAGGGCCAATTAGTGAGCAGTTCTTC.

V and J are TRBV7-6 and TRBJ2-7; D unclear. Germline V gives CDR1 SGHVS, CDR2 FNYEAQ. Between the trimmed V and J ends, which lost 1 base and 5 bases, there was a span of 9 bases. The CDR3 has 13 amino acids. In DNA form, the CDR3 reads TGTGCCAGCAGCTTAGGTAGGAGTCACGAGCAGTACTTC. Amino acid sequence: CASSLGRSHEQYF.

The V call is TRBV2, the J call TRBJ1-2; 7 bases are a match to TRBD1. Germline CDR1 is SNHLY and CDR2 is FYNNEI. CDR3 length: 14 residues. V shed 4 bases, J shed 3 bases, and the junction held 5 bases outside the gene matches. The CDR3 DNA reads as TGTGCCAGCAGTGGAGGACAGGAAGACTATGGCTACACCTTC. Translated, it gives CASSGGQEDYGYTF.

J is TRBJ1-5 and V is TRBV15; D gene unclear. Germline CDR1 is LNHNV and CDR2 is YYDKDF (reference sequence). V lost 3 bases to trimming and J lost 1 base, with 10 bases between them. This CDR3 has 15 amino acids. CDR3: CATSSLMESNQPQHF. DNA of the CDR3: TGTGCCACCAGCAGTCTAATGGAGAGCAATCAGCCCCAGCATTTT.

V gene TRBV13 combines with J gene TRBJ2-2, with D possibly being TRBD2 (5 bases). CDR3 length: 17 residues. Trimming left V 0 bases short and J 2 bases short, with 13 bases between. Per germline, CDR1 PRHDT and CDR2 FYEKMQ (reference sequence). The CDR3 bases are TGTGCCAGCAGCTTAGGGGCTAGAGGGAGAAACACCGGGGAGCTGTTTTTT. Residues: CASSLGARGRNTGELFF. The full variable domain, completed using reference TRBV13 and TRBJ2-2, is AAGVIQSPRHLIKEKRETATLKCYPIPRHDTVYWYQQGPGQDPQFLISFYEKMQSDKGSIPDRFSAQQFSDYHSELNMSSLELGDSALYFCASSLGARGRNTGELFFGEGSRLTVL.

The count of this clone is one. In the same sample, other DNA sequences code for this CDR3. The genes are TRBV9 and TRBJ2-7; D perhaps matches TRBD2 (6 bases). Germline assignment: CDR1 SGDLS and CDR2 YYNGEE. V was trimmed by 2 bases and J by 1 base, leaving 10 bases between them. CDR3 length: 14 residues. DNA for the CDR3: TGTGCCAGCAGCGTTAGTGGAGGGTCCTACGAGCAGTACTTC. Protein: CASSVSGGSYEQYF.

This chain joins TRBV7-2 and TRBJ2-3; no reliable D call. CDR1 is SGHTA, CDR2 FQGNSA, per germline. The length of the CDR3 is 12 residues. V was clipped by 11 bases and J by 2 bases, with 11 bases between them. CDR3 sequence (DNA): TGTGCCTCCAAGGCGATCACAGATACGCAGTATTTT. It yields the protein CASKAITDTQYF.

This rearrangement joins TRBV6-1 to TRBJ2-1, with D possibly matching TRBD1 (5 bases). CDR1 and CDR2 from the germline V gene are MNHNS and SASEGT. The germline V and J ends were trimmed by 1 base and 6 bases, with 13 bases remaining between them. The CDR3 is 15 residues long. The DNA of the CDR3 is TGTGCCAGCAGTGAAGGCAGGGTTTTTGGCAATGAGCAGTTCTTC. This encodes CASSEGRVFGNEQFF.

Concerning this clone itself: Other DNA variants within this sample encode the same CDR3. V gene TRBV7-9 combines with J gene TRBJ1-2, with unresolved D. The CDR3 consists of 13 residues. Germline CDR1 and CDR2: SEHNR and FQNEAQ (reference sequence). The V and J ends lost 5 bases and 3 bases respectively, with 10 bases between them. CDR3 nucleotide sequence: TGTGCCAGCAGCCTAGTTACTGACTATGGCTACACCTTC. Protein sequence: CASSLVTDYGYTF.

The chain has TRBV7-2 and TRBJ2-3; TRBD2 matches at 8 bases. Looked up from germline, CDR1 is SGHTA and CDR2 is FQGNSA. The J segment lost 2 bases and the V segment lost 1 base, leaving 11 bases of the junction unmatched. The CDR3 consists of 18 residues. The CDR3 DNA is TGTGCCAGCAGCTTAGTTCCAGGTCTAGCGGGTGTCACAGATACGCAGTATTTT. It translates to CASSLVPGLAGVTDTQYF.

The chain is built from TRBV19 and TRBJ2-7, with TRBD2 matching over 8 bases. The V segment lost 8 bases and the J segment 5 bases; nucleotides outside the gene matches: 8. The CDR3 covers 13 residues. CDR1 and CDR2 from the germline V gene are LNHDA and SQIVND (reference sequence). The CDR3: CASPTSGPNEQYF. The CDR3 DNA sequence: TGTGCCAGTCCCACTAGCGGTCCAAACGAGCAGTACTTC.

This clone turned up a few times. This chain joins TRBV29-1 and TRBJ2-5; D not resolved. Germline V gives CDR1 SQVTM, CDR2 ANQGSEA. The CDR3 has 13 residues. Trimming took off 6 bases at V and 0 bases at J, with 11 bases between the two ends. In DNA, the CDR3 is TGCAGCGTGACGGGTGGGTACCAAGAGACCCAGTACTTC. It specifies CSVTGGYQETQYF.